This TCR beta chain appears in the sequencing data of a study of cytomegalovirus exposure and HLA in healthy donors. Whole-study results and caveats: Through in vitro validation, three CMV-associated chains were shown to be specific for CMV antigens. High specificity and sensitivity for cytomegalovirus status were reported for the classifier. It was found in a later analysis that first-cohort TCR clusters tended to co-occur in the 120 validation repertoires. The study recorded 150 to 200 TCR beta chains that were cytomegalovirus-associated.

The CDR3 covers 15 residues. CDR1 and CDR2 (germline): MNHEY, SMNVEV (reference sequence). Unmatched junction bases numbered 11, after V lost 3 bases and J lost 13 bases. As concerns this clone: Its antigen is unknown.

Clones were read by immunoSEQ multiplex PCR, and TCRdb kept only the in-frame ones, dropping some. The sample lists 160,000 or so clones, approximately 80% occurring once. This TCR was recovered from a man aged 30 to 39 in good health and CMV-seropositive. Sequencing used PBMCs. The rearrangement uses TRBV27 and TRBJ1-6; 8 nucleotides agree with TRBD1. CDR3: CASSFFRTGRAPLHF. The DNA for the CDR3 is TGTGCCAGCAGTTTCTTCCGGACAGGGCGAGCTCCCCTCCACTTT.